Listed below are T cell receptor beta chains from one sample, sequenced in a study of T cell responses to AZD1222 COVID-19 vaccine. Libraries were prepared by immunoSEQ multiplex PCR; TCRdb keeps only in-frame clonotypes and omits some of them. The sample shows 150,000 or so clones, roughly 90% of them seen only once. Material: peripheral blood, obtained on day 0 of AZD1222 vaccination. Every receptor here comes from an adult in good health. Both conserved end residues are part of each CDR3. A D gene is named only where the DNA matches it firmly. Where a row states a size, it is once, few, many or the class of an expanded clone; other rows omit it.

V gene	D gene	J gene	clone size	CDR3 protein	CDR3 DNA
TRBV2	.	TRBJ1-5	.	CASNTQGGSNQPQHF	TGTGCCAGCAATACCCAGGGAGGAAGCAATCAGCCCCAGCATTTT
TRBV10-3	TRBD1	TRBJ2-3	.	CAIRGQGEKTDTQYF	TGTGCCATCAGGGGACAGGGGGAGAAGACAGATACGCAGTATTTT
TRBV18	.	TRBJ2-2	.	CASSYRPANTGELFF	TGTGCCAGCTCTTACAGGCCCGCGAACACCGGGGAGCTGTTTTTT
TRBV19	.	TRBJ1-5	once	CASSEIGMSKSNQPQHF	TGTGCCAGTAGTGAAATCGGTATGTCGAAAAGCAATCAGCCCCAGCATTTT
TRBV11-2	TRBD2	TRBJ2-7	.	CASSYGLAGFYEQYF	TGTGCCAGCAGCTACGGACTAGCGGGCTTCTACGAGCAGTACTTC
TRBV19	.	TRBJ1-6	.	CASSIGTSSPLHF	TGTGCCAGTAGTATCGGGACATCTTCACCCCTCCACTTT
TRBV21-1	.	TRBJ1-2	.	CASSKEFRECAHGYTF	TGTGCCAGCAGCAAAGAATTTCGGGAGTGTGCACATGGCTACACCTTC
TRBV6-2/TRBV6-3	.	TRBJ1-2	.	CASRYYTEGNYGYTF	TGTGCCAGCAGGTACTATACTGAGGGAAACTATGGCTACACCTTC
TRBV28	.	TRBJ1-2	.	CASSGRRGANYGYTF	TGTGCCAGCAGTGGGAGACGCGGAGCTAACTATGGCTACACCTTC
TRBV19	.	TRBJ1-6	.	CASSPLLSPLHF	TGTGCCAGTAGTCCGCTGTTGTCACCCCTCCACTTT
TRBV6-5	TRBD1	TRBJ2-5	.	CASKTTGMETQYF	TGTGCCAGCAAAACGACAGGGATGGAGACCCAGTACTTC
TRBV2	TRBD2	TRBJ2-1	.	CASSEGWATSGNNEQFF	TGTGCCAGCAGTGAGGGGTGGGCGACTAGCGGTAACAATGAGCAGTTCTTC
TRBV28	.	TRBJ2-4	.	CASSLRGAWAKNIQYF	TGTGCCAGCAGCCTGAGGGGGGCATGGGCCAAAAACATTCAGTACTTC
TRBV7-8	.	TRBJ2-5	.	CASSLGGGETQYF	TGTGCCAGCAGCTTAGGGGGTGGGGAGACCCAGTACTTC
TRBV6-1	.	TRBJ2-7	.	CASSEPGALEQYF	TGTGCCAGCAGTGAACCGGGGGCGCTCGAGCAGTACTTC
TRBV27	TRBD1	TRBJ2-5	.	CASSSTGDQTQYF	TGTGCCAGCAGTTCGACAGGGGATCAGACCCAGTACTTC
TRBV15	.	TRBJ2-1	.	CATSRPGGVDIQFF	TGTGCCACCAGCAGACCTGGTGGGGTTGATATACAGTTCTTC
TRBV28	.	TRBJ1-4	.	CASSQTGPVGEKLFF	TGTGCCAGCAGTCAAACAGGGCCGGTTGGTGAAAAACTGTTTTTT
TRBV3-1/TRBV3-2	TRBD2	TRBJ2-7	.	CASSHSSGDVGEQYF	TGTGCCAGCAGCCACTCCAGCGGGGACGTCGGAGAGCAGTACTTC
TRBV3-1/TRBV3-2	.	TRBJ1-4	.	CASSRSDGNEKLFF	TGTGCCAGCAGCCGTTCCGATGGGAATGAAAAACTGTTTTTT
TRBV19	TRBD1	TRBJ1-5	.	CASSPRTGNNQPQHF	TGTGCCAGTAGTCCCCGGACAGGGAACAATCAGCCCCAGCATTTT
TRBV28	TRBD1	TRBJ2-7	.	CASSSTGRSSYEQYF	TGTGCCAGCAGTTCGACAGGGCGATCCTCCTACGAGCAGTACTTC
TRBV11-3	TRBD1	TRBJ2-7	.	CASSPGQQYEQYF	TGTGCCAGCAGCCCGGGACAGCAATACGAGCAGTACTTC
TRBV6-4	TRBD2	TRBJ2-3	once	CASSQRGGTDTQYF	TGTGCCAGCAGCCAGCGGGGAGGCACAGATACGCAGTATTTT
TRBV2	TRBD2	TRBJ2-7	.	CASSLGGYQTYEQYF	TGTGCCAGCAGTCTCGGGGGGTACCAGACCTACGAGCAGTACTTC
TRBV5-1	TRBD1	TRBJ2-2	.	CASSRLDRDSGELFF	TGCGCCAGCAGCCGATTGGACAGGGACTCCGGGGAGCTGTTTTTT
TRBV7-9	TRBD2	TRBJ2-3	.	CASSLVSGHTTDTQYF	TGTGCCAGCAGCTTAGTTAGCGGGCATACCACAGATACGCAGTATTTT
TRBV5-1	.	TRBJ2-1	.	CASSFRYPRQDYNEQFF	TGCGCCAGCAGTTTTAGATACCCCCGACAGGATTACAATGAGCAGTTCTTC
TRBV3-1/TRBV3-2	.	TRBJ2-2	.	CASSQVAALGELFF	TGTGCCAGCAGCCAAGTAGCCGCCCTCGGGGAGCTGTTTTTT
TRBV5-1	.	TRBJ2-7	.	CASSLGVNYEQYF	TGCGCCAGCAGCTTGGGGGTGAATTACGAGCAGTACTTC
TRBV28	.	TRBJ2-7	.	CASSFGLVYEQYF	TGTGCCAGCAGTTTTGGGCTAGTCTACGAGCAGTACTTC
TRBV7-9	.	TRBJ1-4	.	CASSLGQSTNEKLFF	TGTGCCAGCAGCTTAGGTCAGTCAACTAATGAAAAACTGTTTTTT
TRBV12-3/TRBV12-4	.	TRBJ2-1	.	CASSFSGGNEQFF	TGTGCCAGCAGTTTTTCTGGCGGCAATGAGCAGTTCTTC
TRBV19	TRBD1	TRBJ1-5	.	CASVQGAGNQPQHF	TGTGCCAGTGTACAGGGGGCTGGGAATCAGCCCCAGCATTTT
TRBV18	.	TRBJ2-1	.	CASSSELRNEQFF	TGTGCCAGCTCATCGGAGTTGAGGAATGAGCAGTTCTTC
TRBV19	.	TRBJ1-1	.	CASRDNREGTEAFF	TGTGCCAGTAGGGACAACAGGGAGGGAACTGAAGCTTTCTTT
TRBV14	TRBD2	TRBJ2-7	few	CASSPLESGSYEQYF	TGTGCCAGCAGCCCCTTAGAGAGCGGGAGTTACGAGCAGTACTTC
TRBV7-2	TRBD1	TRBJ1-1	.	CASLLITGGIKAEAFF	TGTGCCAGCTTATTGATCACAGGGGGCATCAAAGCTGAAGCTTTCTTT
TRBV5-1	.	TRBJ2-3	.	CASSLRTETDTQYF	TGCGCCAGCAGCTTAAGGACGGAGACAGATACGCAGTATTTT
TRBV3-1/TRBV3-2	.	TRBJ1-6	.	CASSPGQNNSPLHF	TGTGCCAGCAGCCCTGGGCAGAATAATTCACCCCTCCACTTT
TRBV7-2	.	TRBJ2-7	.	CASSLEPGAYEQYF	TGTGCCAGCAGCTTAGAGCCCGGAGCCTACGAGCAGTACTTC
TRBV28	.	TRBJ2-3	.	CASSQLGDTQYF	TGTGCCAGCAGTCAGTTAGGAGATACGCAGTATTTT
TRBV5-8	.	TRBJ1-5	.	CASSLRNRVGGNQPQHF	TGTGCCAGCAGCCTACGAAACAGGGTTGGGGGCAATCAGCCCCAGCATTTT
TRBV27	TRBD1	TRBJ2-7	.	CASSSTGVTYEQYF	TGTGCCAGCAGTTCGACAGGGGTTACCTACGAGCAGTACTTC
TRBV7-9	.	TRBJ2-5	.	CASSISGGGAKETQYF	TGTGCCAGCAGCATATCTGGGGGGGGCGCTAAAGAGACCCAGTACTTC
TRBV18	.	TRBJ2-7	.	CASSPRGDGSYEQYF	TGTGCCAGCTCACCCAGAGGGGACGGGTCCTACGAGCAGTACTTC
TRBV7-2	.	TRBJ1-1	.	CATKWVDAEAFF	TGTGCCACCAAATGGGTAGATGCTGAAGCTTTCTTT
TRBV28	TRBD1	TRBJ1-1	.	CASSSKSGQVPLGAFF	TGTGCCAGCAGTTCGAAATCGGGACAGGTACCTCTGGGGGCTTTCTTT
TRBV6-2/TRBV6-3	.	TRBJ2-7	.	CASTPPGAEPLHF	TGTGCCAGCACCCCCCCCGGGGCGGAACCCCTCCACTTC
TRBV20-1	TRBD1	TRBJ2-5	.	CSASRGQGYGQETQYF	TGCAGTGCTAGTAGGGGACAGGGCTACGGACAAGAGACCCAGTACTTC
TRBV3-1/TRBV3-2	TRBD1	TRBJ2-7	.	CASSLQGAYEQYF	TGTGCCAGCAGCCTGCAGGGGGCCTACGAGCAGTACTTC
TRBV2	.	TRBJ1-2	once	CASSPDAQGYTF	TGTGCCAGCAGTCCTGACGCGCAGGGCTACACCTTC
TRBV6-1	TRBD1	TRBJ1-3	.	CASSEVLLDRAAGNTIYF	TGTGCCAGCAGTGAAGTCTTGCTCGACAGGGCGGCTGGAAACACCATATATTTT
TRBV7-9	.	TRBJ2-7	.	CASNPGSGRYEQYF	TGTGCCAGCAACCCCGGTAGTGGGCGCTACGAGCAGTACTTC
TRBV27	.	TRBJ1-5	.	CASSTVAGVGQPQHF	TGTGCCAGCAGTACCGTGGCAGGGGTTGGTCAGCCCCAGCATTTT
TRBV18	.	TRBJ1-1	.	CASSPALRTEAFF	TGTGCCAGCTCACCGGCACTTAGGACTGAAGCTTTCTTT
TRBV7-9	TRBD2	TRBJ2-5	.	CASSLIAGGETQYF	TGTGCCAGCAGCTTGATAGCGGGAGGTGAGACCCAGTACTTC